The 10 T cell receptor beta chains reported below all come from one sample, sequenced in a study of blood T cell repertoires in COVID-19. Assay used: immunoSEQ multiplex PCR; TCRdb lists only in-frame clones, some missing. The table has 250,000 or so clones, 83% seen once. The sequenced sample consisted of peripheral blood. The origin of the receptors is a human donor in a cohort sampled during active COVID-19.

This clone came up a few times. The rearrangement uses TRBV20-1 and TRBJ2-7; perhaps TRBD2 as D (6 bases). Germline loops: CDR1 DFQATT, CDR2 SNEGSKA (reference sequence). The V gene lost 3 bases and the J gene lost 6 bases, with 18 bases spanning the gap. This CDR3 has 14 amino acids. The CDR3: CSASSEARRVEQYF. Written as DNA, the CDR3 is TGCAGTGCTAGTAGCGAGGCCCGGAGGGTCGAGCAGTACTTC.

The V and J genes are TRBV10-1 and TRBJ2-1; 7 bases line up with TRBD1. Losses at the gene ends were 4 bases for V and 9 bases for J; bases not matched to a gene: 3. Germline V gene sequence: CDR1 WNHNN, CDR2 SYGVQD (reference sequence). The CDR3 has 12 residues. CDR3 loop: CASSGAGGEQFF. For the CDR3, the DNA is TGCGCCAGCAGTGGGGCAGGGGGTGAGCAGTTCTTC.

The chain employs TRBV4-1 and TRBJ1-5, with 11 bases identical to TRBD1. There are 19 residues in the CDR3. J lost 6 bases, V lost 3 bases, and 16 bases had no gene match. CDR1 is MGHRA and CDR2 is YSYEKL in the germline V gene. CDR3 loop: CASSHPINPGQGVSQPQHF. CDR3 nucleotides: TGCGCCAGCAGCCATCCGATAAACCCGGGACAGGGGGTAAGTCAGCCCCAGCATTTT.

This clone appeared a few times. The rearrangement uses TRBV11-2 and TRBJ2-2, with TRBD1 as a possible D gene (5 bases). In germline, CDR1 is SGHAT, CDR2 FQNNGV. This CDR3 is built from 13 residues. Trimming removed 0 bases from V and 7 bases from J, with 6 bases in between. The CDR3 sequence is CASSLDRGGELFF. The CDR3 DNA reads as TGTGCCAGCAGCTTAGATAGGGGCGGGGAGCTGTTTTTT.

V gene TRBV5-6 combines with J gene TRBJ1-4; TRBD1 aligns across 8 bases. There are 15 residues in the CDR3. Germline CDR1 reads SGHDT; CDR2 reads YYEEEE. The trim removed 1 base at V and 8 bases at J, leaving 7 bases unmatched. CDR3 DNA sequence: TGTGCCAGCAGCTTGAGTCAGGGGGCGAGAGAAAAACTGTTTTTT. This gives the protein CASSLSQGAREKLFF.

The chain recombines TRBV28 with TRBJ2-5, with D perhaps TRBD2 (7 bases). The CDR3 loop spans 17 amino acids. Deletions cut 5 bases from V and 2 bases from J, with 21 bases between. The germline CDR1 and CDR2 sequences are MDHEN and SYDVKM. The CDR3 DNA follows: TGTGCCAGCAGTCTACGGGGGGCATATTTATTGCAAGAGACCCAGTACTTC. It codes for CASSLRGAYLLQETQYF.

This clone was detected only once. V and J are TRBV27 and TRBJ2-6, with D hard to call. Germline values: CDR1 MNHEY, CDR2 SMNVEV (reference sequence). This CDR3 has 15 residues. V was cut by 8 bases and J by 0 bases, with 11 bases left in between. CDR3 loop: CASCPYGSGANVLTF. The CDR3, as DNA: TGTGCCAGCTGCCCCTACGGCTCTGGGGCCAACGTCCTGACTTTC.

This rearrangement joins TRBV10-2 to TRBJ1-2; 7 positions agree with TRBD1. The V gene end was trimmed by 5 bases and the J gene end by 4 bases; junction bases not matched to a gene: 1. The V gene's germline CDR1 is WSHSY and CDR2 SAAADI. The CDR3 covers 12 residues. This chain's CDR3 is CASSSGGYGYTF. CDR3 coding DNA: TGCGCCAGCAGTTCAGGGGGCTATGGCTACACCTTC.

The chain couples TRBV7-9 to TRBJ2-7; 7 positions match TRBD1. The CDR3 covers 15 residues. Germline V gene lookup returns CDR1 SEHNR and CDR2 FQNEAQ (reference sequence). V shed 5 bases and J 4 bases; nucleotides not matched to a gene: 11. The CDR3 loop is CASSEGQRAHYEQYF. The CDR3 region has the DNA TGTGCCAGCAGCGAGGGACAGAGAGCACATTACGAGCAGTACTTC.

V and J are TRBV9 and TRBJ2-5, with 8 nucleotides matching TRBD2. This CDR3 region has 17 residues. Germline V gene sequence: CDR1 SGDLS, CDR2 YYNGEE. Losses at the gene ends were 0 bases for V and 5 bases for J; bases not matched to a gene: 12. The CDR3 DNA sequence: TGTGCCAGCAGCGTAGGTCCTAGCGGGCTCCTCGGGGAGACCCAGTACTTC. Translation gives CASSVGPSGLLGETQYF.